The 23 T cell receptor beta chains given below trace back to one sample, sequenced in a study of T-cell reconstitution after alpha-beta-depleted transplantation in children. This sample's TCRbeta library carried unique molecular identifier barcodes. TCRdb re-called the PCR reads with MiXCR, one entry per CDR3 protein. The sample contains hundreds of thousands of distinct CDR3 sequences, roughly 16% of which appear only once. Sequencing was performed on PBMCs, mostly from graft donor cells, taken 360 days after TCRalphabeta/CD19-depleted stem cell transplant. Source of these receptors: a boy less than two years old who had a stem cell transplant for Wiskott-Aldrich syndrome, so the T cells may come from the graft donor.

In this sample, this clonotype turned up a few times. The gene calls are TRBV12-3 or TRBV12-4 and TRBJ2-7; D may match TRBD1 or TRBD2 (6 bases each). V was shortened by 7 bases and J by 5 bases, with 12 bases between the two germline ends. CDR3 length: 12 amino acids. The CDR3 here is CASKIRGHEQYF. CDR3 DNA: TGTGCCAGCAAGATACGGGGGCACGAGCAGTACTTC.

This chain joins TRBV6-4 and TRBJ2-3; TRBD1 might be the D (5 bases). Trimming left V 0 bases short and J 3 bases short, with 10 bases between. This CDR3 comprises 15 residues. In germline, CDR1 is MRHNA, CDR2 SNTAGT. This chain's CDR3 is CASSDSGRVTDTQYF. CDR3 sequence (DNA): TGTGCCAGCAGTGACTCCGGCAGGGTAACAGATACGCAGTATTTT.

In its sample, this clonotype was seen many times. J is TRBJ2-4 and V is TRBV12-3 or TRBV12-4, with a possible D match to TRBD2 (6 bases). The CDR3 loop spans 11 amino acids. V lost 4 bases to trimming and J lost 8 bases, with 6 bases between them. CDR3 sequence: CASSSGDIQYF. DNA of the CDR3: TGTGCCAGCAGTTCGGGGGACATTCAGTACTTC.

The chain employs TRBV4-3 and TRBJ2-2, with 8 bases identical to TRBD1. The CDR3 has 16 residues. V was clipped by 1 base and J by 7 bases; unmatched bases: 8. CDR1 is LGHNA, CDR2 YSLEER, per germline. The DNA of the CDR3 is TGCGCCAGCAGCCAAGTCGGGACAGGAGTAATCGGGGAGCTGTTTTTT. Translated, it gives CASSQVGTGVIGELFF.

This clonotype has only a few counts. The chain employs TRBV2 and TRBJ2-3; 11 positions agree with TRBD2. CDR1 and CDR2 (germline): SNHLY, FYNNEI. The CDR3 runs 16 residues. Trimming took 7 bases from V and 2 from J; bases not matched to a gene: 8. CDR3 in DNA: TGTGCCAGCAAGGGACGACTAGCGGGAATCACAGATACGCAGTATTTT. Its translation is CASKGRLAGITDTQYF. Drawing the rest from reference TRBV2 and TRBJ2-3, the complete variable domain is EPEVTQTPSHQVTQMGQEVILRCVPISNHLYFYWYRQILGQKVEFLVSFYNNEISEKSEIFDDQFSVERPDGSNFTLKIRSTKLEDSAMYFCASKGRLAGITDTQYFGPGTRLTVL.

The chain carries TRBV7-6 and TRBJ2-2; TRBD2 aligns across 10 bases. V lost 3 bases, J lost 5 bases, and 12 bases stayed unmatched. This CDR3 contains 18 residues. From germline, CDR1 is SGHVS and CDR2 FNYEAQ. The DNA for the CDR3 is TGTGCCAGCAGCTTCCTCGGACTAGCGGCCGGCGGGACCGGGGAGCTGTTTTTT. This codes for CASSFLGLAAGGTGELFF.

The chain carries TRBV7-9 and TRBJ1-4; no firm D call. The CDR3 contains 15 residues. Germline CDR1 and CDR2: SEHNR and FQNEAQ (reference sequence). V lost 2 bases and J 0 bases, leaving 7 bases between the germline ends. This chain's CDR3 is CASSLKAATNEKLFF. DNA for the CDR3: TGTGCCAGCAGCTTAAAGGCGGCAACTAATGAAAAACTGTTTTTT.

This clonotype appeared many times. V and J are TRBV12-3 or TRBV12-4 and TRBJ2-5, with a tentative D call TRBD1 (6 bases). CDR3 length: 15 residues. V lost 2 bases and J lost 3, with 13 bases in between. CDR3 region: CASSLNPGHKETQYF. For the CDR3, the DNA is TGTGCCAGCAGTTTAAATCCGGGACACAAAGAGACCCAGTACTTC.

The sample holds many counts of this clonotype. J is TRBJ2-3 and V is TRBV5-6; D is possibly TRBD1 or TRBD2 (5 bases each). The V gene lost 1 base and the J gene lost 6 bases, with 9 bases spanning the gap. The CDR3 loop spans 13 amino acids. Germline CDR1 and CDR2: SGHDT and YYEEEE. The CDR3 loop is CASSLRGGDTQYF. Written as DNA, the CDR3 is TGTGCCAGCAGCTTGCGGGGCGGCGATACGCAGTATTTT.

This clonotype was found many times. V gene TRBV7-2 combines with J gene TRBJ2-1; D remains ambiguous. Between the trimmed V and J ends, which lost 0 bases and 4 bases, there was a span of 4 bases. The CDR3 is 13 amino acids. Germline CDR1 and CDR2: SGHTA and FQGNSA. CDR3 protein: CASSLAEYNEQFF. CDR3 coding DNA: TGTGCCAGCAGCTTAGCCGAGTACAATGAGCAGTTCTTC.

The chain uses TRBV14 and TRBJ2-1, with a possible D match to TRBD1 (5 bases). CDR3 length: 15 amino acids. Germline V lookup: CDR1 SGHDN, CDR2 FVKESK. V was trimmed by 2 bases and J by 6 bases, leaving 14 bases between them. In DNA, the CDR3 is TGTGCCAGCAGCCAAAAGGCAGGGATCGGCAATGAGCAGTTCTTC. It translates to CASSQKAGIGNEQFF.

This chain uses TRBV4-1 with TRBJ2-7, with TRBD2 matching 9 bases. The germline gives CDR1 MGHRA, CDR2 YSYEKL. J gave up 7 bases and V 5 bases, and 12 bases lay outside the gene matches. The CDR3 totals 15 residues. The CDR3 sequence: CASSLYGLATWEQYF. The CDR3, as DNA: TGCGCCAGCAGCTTATACGGACTAGCGACGTGGGAGCAGTACTTC.

The V gene is TRBV10-3, the J gene TRBJ1-2, with D perhaps TRBD1 (6 bases). The CDR3 sequence is 13 residues long. Germline V gene sequence: CDR1 ENHRY, CDR2 SYGVKD. Between the trimmed V and J ends, which lost 8 bases and 5 bases, there was a span of 15 bases. This CDR3 reads CAIRRQDLYGYTF. The CDR3 DNA sequence: TGTGCCATCCGGAGACAGGATTTATATGGCTACACCTTC.

This clonotype was observed at least ten times. This chain connects TRBV20-1 to TRBJ2-3; 11 positions match TRBD2. V lost 3 bases, J lost 0 bases, and 5 bases stayed unmatched. Germline-derived CDR1 and CDR2 are DFQATT and SNEGSKA (reference sequence). This CDR3 spans 16 amino acids. For the CDR3, the DNA is TGCAGTGCTAGGGTTAGCGGGAGGGCAAGCACAGATACGCAGTATTTT. It specifies CSARVSGRASTDTQYF.

The chain carries TRBV5-6 and TRBJ2-3, with D perhaps TRBD1 or TRBD2 (5 bases each). V was cut by 5 bases and J by 2 bases, with 12 bases left in between. The germline V gene has CDR1 SGHDT and CDR2 YYEEEE. CDR3 length: 14 amino acids. CDR3 protein: CASRPGAFTDTQYF. The CDR3 DNA reads as TGTGCCAGCAGACCCGGGGCGTTCACAGATACGCAGTATTTT.

This sequence joins TRBV10-3 and TRBJ1-1, with D possibly matching TRBD1 (5 bases). This CDR3 is 13 amino acids long. Trimming left V 7 bases short and J 3 bases short, with 12 bases between. Germline values: CDR1 ENHRY, CDR2 SYGVKD. The CDR3 DNA follows: TGTGCCATCAATGGGGGAAAGGACACTGAAGCTTTCTTT. Translating gives CAINGGKDTEAFF.

This chain joins TRBV7-9 and TRBJ2-1; 12 bases align to TRBD2. Germline V gene lookup returns CDR1 SEHNR and CDR2 FQNEAQ (reference sequence). CDR3 length: 14 residues. With 11 bases clipped from V and 5 bases from J, the junction kept 7 bases outside the gene matches. CDR3 sequence (DNA): TGTGCCCCCCTGAGACTAGCGGGAGACAATGAGCAGTTCTTC. Encoded protein: CAPLRLAGDNEQFF.

This chain links TRBV10-3 with TRBJ2-2; D remains unclear. CDR3 length: 13 residues. Trimming removed 5 bases at V and 1 base at J, with 5 bases between. Germline loops: CDR1 ENHRY, CDR2 SYGVKD. CDR3 in amino acids: CAISPGNTGELFF. The CDR3 nucleotides read TGTGCCATCAGTCCCGGGAACACCGGGGAGCTGTTTTTT.

In its sample, this clonotype was seen a few times. The CDR3 bases are TGTGCCATCAGTGCAGGGGGCGATCAGCCCCAGCATTTT. Translating it yields CAISAGGDQPQHF. The chain carries TRBV10-3 and TRBJ1-5; 8 bases are a match to TRBD1. The CDR3 is made up of 13 amino acids. Germline V gene lookup returns CDR1 ENHRY and CDR2 SYGVKD. The ends lost 4 bases at V and 5 bases at J; junction bases unmatched: 1.

This chain connects TRBV5-1 to TRBJ2-3; 13 positions match TRBD2. The CDR3 loop spans 13 amino acids. The germline gives CDR1 SGHRS, CDR2 YFSETQ. V lost 7 bases to trimming and J lost 7 bases; unmatched junction nucleotides: 3. CDR3 DNA sequence: TGCGCCAGCTGGACTAGCGGGAGTCATACGCAGTATTTT. Protein product: CASWTSGSHTQYF.

J is TRBJ2-5 and V is TRBV20-1, with TRBD2 as a possible D gene (6 bases). The V gene's germline CDR1 is DFQATT and CDR2 SNEGSKA (reference sequence). Trimming cost V 6 bases and J 4 bases, with 15 bases left between them. CDR3 length: 13 amino acids. This chain's CDR3 is CSAHENGGETQYF. In DNA, the CDR3 is TGCAGTGCCCACGAAAACGGGGGAGAGACCCAGTACTTC.

A few counts support this clonotype. The chain joins TRBV7-2 to TRBJ2-5; D gene uncertain. CDR3 size: 13 residues. Per germline, CDR1 SGHTA and CDR2 FQGNSA. V shed 1 base and J shed 6 bases, with 9 bases lying between them. The CDR3 spells CASSLDSSKTQYF. The CDR3 DNA sequence: TGTGCCAGCAGCTTAGACAGCTCGAAGACCCAGTACTTC.

This clonotype has ten or more counts. V gene TRBV6-5 combines with J gene TRBJ2-7, with a possible D match to TRBD2 (6 bases). Germline V gene lookup returns CDR1 MNHEY and CDR2 SVGAGI. The CDR3 has 17 amino acids. Trimming pared 2 bases from V and 2 bases from J, leaving 19 bases between. The CDR3 bases are TGTGCCAGCAGTTACGACTGGGGGGTATCCCTTCCCTACGAGCAGTACTTC. This codes for CASSYDWGVSLPYEQYF.